These T cell receptor beta chains were read from a single sample in a study of cytomegalovirus exposure and HLA in healthy donors. The protocol was immunoSEQ multiplex PCR, while the TCRdb copy is restricted to in-frame clones and leaves out a portion. Among around 200,000 clones listed, over 75% were seen once. Sequences were obtained from PBMCs. The receptors shown here come from a woman between 50 and 59 years old in good health and CMV-seronegative. Each CDR3 is given with its conserved first and last residue. A D gene is named only where the DNA matches it firmly. Size is stated for part of the rows, as once, few or many counts, or as a class when the clone is expanded.

J	V	D	size	CDR3	DNA
TRBJ2-7	TRBV28	-	-	CASSLTYEQYF	TGTGCCAGCAGCCTAACCTACGAGCAGTACTTC
TRBJ1-2	TRBV6-5	TRBD1	few	CASSYRDSRGYTF	TGTGCCAGCAGTTATCGGGACAGCAGAGGCTACACCTTC
TRBJ2-7	TRBV5-8	TRBD2	-	CASSLGAGRVNYEQYF	TGTGCCAGCAGCTTGGGGGCGGGGAGGGTGAACTACGAGCAGTACTTC
TRBJ1-4	TRBV29-1	-	-	CSVGAHLGEKLFF	TGCAGCGTGGGGGCTCACTTGGGTGAAAAACTGTTTTTT
TRBJ2-1	TRBV27	TRBD2	-	CASRAGTSGSSYNEQFF	TGTGCCAGCAGGGCTGGGACTAGCGGGAGCTCCTACAATGAGCAGTTCTTC
TRBJ2-5	TRBV28	-	once	CASSLVLQETQYF	TGTGCCAGCAGTTTAGTACTCCAAGAGACCCAGTACTTC
TRBJ1-2	TRBV5-1	TRBD1	-	CASSLGGTGARNYGYTF	TGCGCCAGCAGCTTGGGGGGGACAGGGGCGAGAAACTATGGCTACACCTTC
TRBJ2-1	TRBV4-1	TRBD2	few	CASSQGLAGSYNEQFF	TGCGCCAGCAGCCAAGGACTAGCGGGCTCCTACAATGAGCAGTTCTTC
TRBJ2-2	TRBV29-1	TRBD1	once	CSALGQGNTGELFF	TGCAGCGCCCTGGGACAGGGGAACACCGGGGAGCTGTTTTTT
TRBJ2-7	TRBV5-8	-	-	CASSWPLDEQYF	TGTGCCAGCAGCTGGCCCCTAGACGAGCAGTACTTC
TRBJ2-1	TRBV6-4	TRBD2	-	CASSDWSGSSNEQFF	TGTGCCAGCAGTGACTGGAGCGGGAGCTCCAATGAGCAGTTCTTC
TRBJ2-2	TRBV7-9	TRBD2	few	CAGHSGRNSHTGELFF	TGTGCCGGACATAGCGGGAGAAATAGTCACACCGGGGAGCTGTTTTTT
TRBJ2-3	TRBV11-3	TRBD2	-	CASRISPGGRSTDTQYF	TGTGCCAGCAGAATTAGCCCGGGGGGGCGTAGCACAGATACGCAGTATTTT
TRBJ2-5	TRBV7-9	-	-	CASTLGGAQETQYF	TGTGCCAGCACCTTGGGCGGGGCTCAAGAGACCCAGTACTTC
TRBJ2-7	TRBV13	-	-	CASSSRHQFPSSSEQYF	TGTGCCAGCAGCTCGCGCCACCAATTCCCTTCGTCGAGCGAGCAGTACTTC
TRBJ2-2	TRBV18	-	-	CASSPQEGFTGELFF	TGTGCCAGCTCCCCCCAGGAGGGGTTCACCGGGGAGCTGTTTTTT
TRBJ2-7	TRBV28	-	few	CASRSGFYEQYF	TGTGCCAGCAGGAGCGGATTCTACGAGCAGTACTTC
TRBJ1-2	TRBV6-5	TRBD1	-	CASSYLGTGGGGYTF	TGTGCCAGCAGTTATTTGGGGACAGGGGGAGGTGGCTACACCTTC
TRBJ2-1	TRBV7-9	-	-	CSSSSIQYNEQFF	TGTTCCAGCAGCTCGATACAGTACAATGAGCAGTTCTTC
TRBJ2-1	TRBV6-1	-	-	CASGRGERNEQFF	TGTGCCAGCGGAAGGGGTGAGAGGAATGAGCAGTTCTTC
TRBJ2-7	TRBV5-1	TRBD1	-	CASSLGTGGLYEQYF	TGCGCCAGCAGCTTAGGGACAGGGGGCCTGTACGAGCAGTACTTC
TRBJ2-1	TRBV19	TRBD2	few	CASSQTSGYNEQFF	TGTGCCAGTAGTCAGACTAGCGGCTACAATGAGCAGTTCTTC
TRBJ2-7	TRBV6-1	TRBD2	-	CASTPGSGSIYEQYF	TGTGCCAGCACCCCGGGGAGCGGGAGCATCTACGAGCAGTACTTC
TRBJ1-5	TRBV30	TRBD1	-	CAWSVGQGNQPQHF	TGTGCCTGGAGTGTAGGACAGGGCAATCAGCCCCAGCATTTT
TRBJ1-1	TRBV5-1	-	-	CASSSTGTDTEAFF	TGCGCCAGCAGCTCTACCGGTACCGACACTGAAGCTTTCTTT
TRBJ1-1	TRBV10-1	-	-	CASSATQNTEAFF	TGCGCCAGCAGCGCCACTCAAAACACTGAAGCTTTCTTT
TRBJ1-2	TRBV2	TRBD1	once	CASTILETGAYGYTF	TGTGCCAGCACCATCCTAGAGACAGGGGCTTATGGCTACACCTTC
TRBJ1-2	TRBV28	-	-	CASSGYGVLNYGYTF	TGTGCCAGCAGTGGATACGGAGTCTTAAACTATGGCTACACCTTC
TRBJ2-7	TRBV10-2	-	-	CASSITEYEQYF	TGCGCCAGCAGTATAACTGAATACGAGCAGTACTTC
TRBJ1-1	TRBV19	-	-	CASSNPRLPESTEAFF	TGTGCCAGTAGTAACCCGCGCCTCCCCGAGAGCACTGAAGCTTTCTTT
TRBJ2-3	TRBV27	TRBD2	-	CASRPAGGGPDTQYF	TGTGCCAGCAGACCAGCGGGAGGGGGCCCAGATACGCAGTATTTT
TRBJ1-1	TRBV19	TRBD1	-	CASSIENSGQKEAFF	TGTGCCAGTAGTATAGAGAACTCGGGACAGAAAGAAGCTTTCTTT
TRBJ2-7	TRBV21-1	-	-	CASSPWFGQGELDEQYF	TGTGCCAGCAGCCCGTGGTTTGGACAGGGAGAATTGGACGAGCAGTACTTC
TRBJ1-2	TRBV6-5	-	-	CASSYSIGGRYGYTF	TGTGCCAGCAGTTACTCGATCGGGGGTCGCTATGGCTACACCTTC
TRBJ2-3	TRBV7-2	-	-	CASTLTGFTDTQYF	TGTGCCAGCACCCTAACAGGATTCACAGATACGCAGTATTTT
TRBJ2-6	TRBV5-4	-	-	CASSPTAGANVLTF	TGTGCCAGCAGTCCTACAGCTGGGGCCAACGTCCTGACTTTC